This section outlines one T cell receptor beta chain sequence together with its context. The sample comes from a study of molecular identifiers for immune sequencing clone quantification. In the study overall: In the replicates, RNA derived from around 20,000 or 100,000 naive CD8 cells was divided into five parts, and four were sequenced.

The V segment lost 0 bases and the J segment 12 bases; nucleotides outside the gene matches: 14. The CDR3 is 16 amino acids. Germline V gene sequence: CDR1 LGHNA, CDR2 YSLEER. TCRdb passed the PCR reads through MiXCR, listing each CDR3 protein once. The sample carries more than 250,000 distinct CDR3 sequences, 20% to 25% recorded once. This receptor was taken from a human donor in good health. Some libraries in this study had Jurkat cell RNA spiked in. V gene TRBV4-3 combines with J gene TRBJ2-4; 7 nucleotides match TRBD1. The material sequenced was naive CD8+ T cells from blood, with Jurkat cell RNA spiked in. As to subset: FACS-sorted CD8+CD4-CCR7+CD45RA+ naive T cells. DNA of the CDR3: TGCGCCAGCAGCCAAGACAACAGGGGTGCAGCGCACACTCAGTACTTC. Its translation is CASSQDNRGAAHTQYF.